This TCR beta chain was identified in a study of technical replicates of blood from a few donors. The table lists this clone with a count of one. The length of the CDR3 is 15 residues. V lost 0 bases to trimming and J lost 2 bases, with 10 bases between them. Per the germline V gene, CDR1 is SGHDT and CDR2 is YYEEEE. Some clones are missing from TCRdb's copy, which holds only in-frame ones; the method was immunoSEQ multiplex PCR. This table has about 13,000 clones, around 79% appearing once. J is TRBJ2-3 and V is TRBV5-6; D is ambiguous. This receptor was identified in a human donor in good health. The sequencing sample was made of PBMCs. The CDR3 nucleotides are TGTGCCAGCAGCTTGGTCGCATCTATCACAGATACGCAGTATTTT. It yields the protein CASSLVASITDTQYF.